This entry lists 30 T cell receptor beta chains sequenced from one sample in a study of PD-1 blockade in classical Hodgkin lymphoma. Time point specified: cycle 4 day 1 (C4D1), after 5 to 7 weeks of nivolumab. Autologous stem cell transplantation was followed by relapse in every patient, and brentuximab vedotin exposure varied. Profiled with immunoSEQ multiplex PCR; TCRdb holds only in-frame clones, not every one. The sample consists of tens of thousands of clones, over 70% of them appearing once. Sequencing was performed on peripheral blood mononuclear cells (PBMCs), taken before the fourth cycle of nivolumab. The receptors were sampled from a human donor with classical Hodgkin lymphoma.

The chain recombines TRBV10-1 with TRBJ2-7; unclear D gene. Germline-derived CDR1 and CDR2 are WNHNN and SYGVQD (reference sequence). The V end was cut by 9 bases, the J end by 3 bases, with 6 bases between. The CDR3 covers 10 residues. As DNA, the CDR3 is TGCGCCAGGATGGACTACGAGCAGTACTTC. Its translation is CARMDYEQYF.

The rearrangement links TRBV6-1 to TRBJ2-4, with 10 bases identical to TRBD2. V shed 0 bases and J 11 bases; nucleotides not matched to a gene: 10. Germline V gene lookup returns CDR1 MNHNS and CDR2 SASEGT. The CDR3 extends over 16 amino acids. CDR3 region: CASSEAILAGQRFQYF. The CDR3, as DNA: TGTGCCAGCAGTGAAGCCATACTAGCGGGACAAAGGTTTCAGTACTTC.

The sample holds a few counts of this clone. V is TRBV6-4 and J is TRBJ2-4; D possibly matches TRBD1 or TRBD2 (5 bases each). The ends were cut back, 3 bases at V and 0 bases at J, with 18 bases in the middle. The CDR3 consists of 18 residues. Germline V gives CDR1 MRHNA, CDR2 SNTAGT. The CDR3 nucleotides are TGTGCCAGCAGTGAGTGGGGAAGAGAGGGGCTAGCCAAAAACATTCAGTACTTC. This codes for CASSEWGREGLAKNIQYF.

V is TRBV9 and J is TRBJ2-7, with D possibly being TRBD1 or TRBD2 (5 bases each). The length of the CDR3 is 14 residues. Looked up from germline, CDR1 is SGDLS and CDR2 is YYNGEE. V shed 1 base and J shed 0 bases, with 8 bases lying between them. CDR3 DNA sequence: TGTGCCAGCAGCGTAAGCGGACACTCCTACGAGCAGTACTTC. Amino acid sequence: CASSVSGHSYEQYF.

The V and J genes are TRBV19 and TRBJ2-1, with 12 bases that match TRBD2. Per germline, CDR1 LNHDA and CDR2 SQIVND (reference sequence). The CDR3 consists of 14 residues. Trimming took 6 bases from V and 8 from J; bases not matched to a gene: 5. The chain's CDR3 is CASRTTSGSDEQFF. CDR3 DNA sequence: TGTGCCAGTAGGACGACTAGCGGGAGCGATGAGCAGTTCTTC. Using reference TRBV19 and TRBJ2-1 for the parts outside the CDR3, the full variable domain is DGGITQSPKYLFRKEGQNVTLSCEQNLNHDAMYWYRQDPGQGLRLIYYSQIVNDFQKGDIAEGYSVSREKKESFPLTVTSAQKNPTAFYLCASRTTSGSDEQFFGPGTRLTVL.

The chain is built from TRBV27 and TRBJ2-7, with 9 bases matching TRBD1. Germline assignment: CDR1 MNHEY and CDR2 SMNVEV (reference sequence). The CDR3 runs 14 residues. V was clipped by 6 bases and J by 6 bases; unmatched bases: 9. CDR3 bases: TGTGCCAGCAGCCTCGGACAGGGGCGTTTCGAGCAGTACTTC. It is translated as CASSLGQGRFEQYF.

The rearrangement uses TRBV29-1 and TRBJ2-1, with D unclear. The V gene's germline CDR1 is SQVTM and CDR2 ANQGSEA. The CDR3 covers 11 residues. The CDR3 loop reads CGSLNYNEQFF. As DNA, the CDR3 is TGCGGCTCCCTTAATTACAATGAGCAGTTCTTC.

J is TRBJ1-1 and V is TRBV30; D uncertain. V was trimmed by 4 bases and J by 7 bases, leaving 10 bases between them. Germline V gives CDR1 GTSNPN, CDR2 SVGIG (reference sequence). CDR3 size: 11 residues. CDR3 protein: CAWNRAGEAFF. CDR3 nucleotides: TGTGCCTGGAACCGGGCGGGTGAAGCTTTCTTT.

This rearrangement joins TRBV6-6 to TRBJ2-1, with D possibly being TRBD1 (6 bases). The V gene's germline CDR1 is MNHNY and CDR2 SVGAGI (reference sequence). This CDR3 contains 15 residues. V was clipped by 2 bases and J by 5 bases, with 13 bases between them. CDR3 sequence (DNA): TGTGCCAGCAGTTACGGGGGACACCCGAACAATGAGCAGTTCTTC. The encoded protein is CASSYGGHPNNEQFF.

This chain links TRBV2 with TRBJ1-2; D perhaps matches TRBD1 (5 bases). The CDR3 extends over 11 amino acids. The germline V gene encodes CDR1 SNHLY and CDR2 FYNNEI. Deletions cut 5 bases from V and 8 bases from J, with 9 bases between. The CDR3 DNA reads TGTGCCAGCAGTACAGGTCCGGGCTACACCTTC. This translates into CASSTGPGYTF.

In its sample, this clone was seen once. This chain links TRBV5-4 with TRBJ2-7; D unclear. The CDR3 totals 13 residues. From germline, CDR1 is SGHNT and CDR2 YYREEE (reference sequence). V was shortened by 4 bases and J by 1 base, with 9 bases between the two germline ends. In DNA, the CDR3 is TGTGCCAGCAGCCCGGATTTATCCTACGAGCAGTACTTC. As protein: CASSPDLSYEQYF.

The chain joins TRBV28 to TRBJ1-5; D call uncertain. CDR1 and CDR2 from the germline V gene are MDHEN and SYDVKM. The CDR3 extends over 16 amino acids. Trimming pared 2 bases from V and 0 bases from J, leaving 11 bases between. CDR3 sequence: CASSLLRTYSNQPQHF. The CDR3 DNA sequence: TGTGCCAGCAGTTTACTACGGACGTATAGCAATCAGCCCCAGCATTTT.

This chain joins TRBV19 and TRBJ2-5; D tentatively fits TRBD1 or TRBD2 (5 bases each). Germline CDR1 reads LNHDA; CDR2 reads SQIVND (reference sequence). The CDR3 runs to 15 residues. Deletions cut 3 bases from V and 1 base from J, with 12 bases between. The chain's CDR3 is CASSIWGTPQETQYF. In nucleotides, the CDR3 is TGTGCCAGTAGTATCTGGGGGACCCCCCAAGAGACCCAGTACTTC.

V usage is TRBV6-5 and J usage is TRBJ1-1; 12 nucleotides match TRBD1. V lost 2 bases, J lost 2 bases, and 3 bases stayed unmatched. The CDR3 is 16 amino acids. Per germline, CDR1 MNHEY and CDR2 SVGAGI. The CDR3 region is CASSYRGQGANTEAFF. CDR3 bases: TGTGCCAGCAGTTACAGGGGACAGGGGGCTAACACTGAAGCTTTCTTT.

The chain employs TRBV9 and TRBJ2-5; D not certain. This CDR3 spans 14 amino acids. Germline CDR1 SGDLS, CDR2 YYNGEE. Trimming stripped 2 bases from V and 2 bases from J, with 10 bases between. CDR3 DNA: TGTGCCAGCAGCGTCAGCCCTCTTCAAGAGACCCAGTACTTC. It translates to CASSVSPLQETQYF. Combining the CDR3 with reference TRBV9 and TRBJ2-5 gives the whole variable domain DSGVTQTPKHLITATGQRVTLRCSPRSGDLSVYWYQQSLDQGLQFLIQYYNGEERAKGNILERFSAQQFPDLHSELNLSSLELGDSALYFCASSVSPLQETQYFGPGTRLLVL.

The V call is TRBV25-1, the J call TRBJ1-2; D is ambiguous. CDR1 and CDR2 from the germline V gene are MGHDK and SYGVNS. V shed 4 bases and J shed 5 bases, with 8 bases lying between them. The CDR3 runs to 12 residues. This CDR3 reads CASSGRVYGYTF. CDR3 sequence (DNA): TGTGCCAGCAGTGGCCGGGTGTATGGCTACACCTTC.

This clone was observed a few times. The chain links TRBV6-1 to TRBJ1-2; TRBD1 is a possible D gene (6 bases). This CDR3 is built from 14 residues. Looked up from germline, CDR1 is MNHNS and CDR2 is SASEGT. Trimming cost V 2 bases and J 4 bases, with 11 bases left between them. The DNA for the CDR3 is TGTGCCAGCAGTGAACCCGGACAGTTCTATGGCTACACCTTC. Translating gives CASSEPGQFYGYTF.

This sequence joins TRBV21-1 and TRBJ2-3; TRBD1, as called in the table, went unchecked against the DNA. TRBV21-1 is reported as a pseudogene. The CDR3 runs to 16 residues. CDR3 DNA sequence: TGTGCCAGCAGCAAACTCGACAGGGGTTGCACAGATACGCAGTATTTT. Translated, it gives CASSKLDRGCTDTQYF.

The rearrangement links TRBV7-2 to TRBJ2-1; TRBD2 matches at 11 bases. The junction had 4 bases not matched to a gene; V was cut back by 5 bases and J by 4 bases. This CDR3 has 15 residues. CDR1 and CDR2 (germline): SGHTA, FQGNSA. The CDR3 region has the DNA TGTGCCAGCAGCCCCACTAGCGGGGGTTACAATGAGCAGTTCTTC. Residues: CASSPTSGGYNEQFF.

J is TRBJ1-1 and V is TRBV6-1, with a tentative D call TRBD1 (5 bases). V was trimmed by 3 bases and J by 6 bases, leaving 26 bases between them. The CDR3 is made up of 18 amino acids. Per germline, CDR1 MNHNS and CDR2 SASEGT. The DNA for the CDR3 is TGTGCCAGCAGTGATTCGAGTAGTGCTTATCCCAGGGTCCCTGAAGCTTTCTTT. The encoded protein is CASSDSSSAYPRVPEAFF.

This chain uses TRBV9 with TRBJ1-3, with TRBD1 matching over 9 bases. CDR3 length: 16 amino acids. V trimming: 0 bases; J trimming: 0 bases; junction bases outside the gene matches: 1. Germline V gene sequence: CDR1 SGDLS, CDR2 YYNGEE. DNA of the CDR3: TGTGCCAGCAGCGTAGGACAGGGGGGCTCTGGAAACACCATATATTTT. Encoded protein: CASSVGQGGSGNTIYF. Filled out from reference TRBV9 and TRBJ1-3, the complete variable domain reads DSGVTQTPKHLITATGQRVTLRCSPRSGDLSVYWYQQSLDQGLQFLIQYYNGEERAKGNILERFSAQQFPDLHSELNLSSLELGDSALYFCASSVGQGGSGNTIYFGEGSWLTVV.

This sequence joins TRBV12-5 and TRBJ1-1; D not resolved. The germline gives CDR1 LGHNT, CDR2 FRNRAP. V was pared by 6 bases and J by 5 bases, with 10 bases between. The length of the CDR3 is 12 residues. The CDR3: CASGYVGTEAFF. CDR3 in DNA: TGTGCTAGTGGGTACGTCGGGACTGAAGCTTTCTTT. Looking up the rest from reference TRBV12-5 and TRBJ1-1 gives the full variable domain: DARVTQTPRHKVTEMGQEVTMRCQPILGHNTVFWYRQTMMQGLELLAYFRNRAPLDDSGMPKDRFSAEMPDATLATLKIQPSEPRDSAVYFCASGYVGTEAFFGQGTRLTVV.

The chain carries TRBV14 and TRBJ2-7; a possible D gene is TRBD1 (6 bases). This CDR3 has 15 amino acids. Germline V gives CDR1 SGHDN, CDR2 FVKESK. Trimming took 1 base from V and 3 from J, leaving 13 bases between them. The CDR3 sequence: CASSQVLQGDYEQYF. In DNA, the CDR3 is TGTGCCAGCAGCCAAGTGTTACAGGGCGACTACGAGCAGTACTTC.

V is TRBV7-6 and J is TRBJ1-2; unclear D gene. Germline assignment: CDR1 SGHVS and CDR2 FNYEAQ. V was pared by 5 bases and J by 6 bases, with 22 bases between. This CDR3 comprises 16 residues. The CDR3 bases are TGTGCCAGCAGCCCATCGCCGACTTCGGGCACGGATGGCTACACCTTC. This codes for CASSPSPTSGTDGYTF.

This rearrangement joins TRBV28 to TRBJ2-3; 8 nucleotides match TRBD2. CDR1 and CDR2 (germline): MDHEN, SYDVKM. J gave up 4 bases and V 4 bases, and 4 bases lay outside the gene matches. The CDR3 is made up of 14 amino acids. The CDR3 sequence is CASSYGGGPDTQYF. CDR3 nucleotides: TGTGCCAGCAGTTACGGGGGGGGCCCAGATACGCAGTATTTT.

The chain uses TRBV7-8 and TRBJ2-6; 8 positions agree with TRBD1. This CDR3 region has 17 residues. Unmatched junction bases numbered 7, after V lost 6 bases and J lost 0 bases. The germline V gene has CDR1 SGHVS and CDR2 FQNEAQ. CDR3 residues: CASRAGQGFSGANVLTF. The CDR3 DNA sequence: TGTGCCAGCAGGGCTGGACAGGGCTTCTCTGGGGCCAACGTCCTGACTTTC.

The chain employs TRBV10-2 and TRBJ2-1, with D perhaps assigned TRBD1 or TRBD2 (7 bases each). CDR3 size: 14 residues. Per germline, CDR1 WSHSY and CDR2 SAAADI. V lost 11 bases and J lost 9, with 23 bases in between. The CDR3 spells CASQGGLGTGEQFF. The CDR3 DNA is TGCGCCTCCCAGGGGGGGTTGGGCACCGGTGAGCAGTTCTTC.

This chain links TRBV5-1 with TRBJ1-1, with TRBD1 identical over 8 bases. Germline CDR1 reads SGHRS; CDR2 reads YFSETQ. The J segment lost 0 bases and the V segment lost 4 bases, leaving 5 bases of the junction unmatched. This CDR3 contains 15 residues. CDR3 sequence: CASSRRQGMNTEAFF. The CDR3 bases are TGCGCCAGCAGCAGGAGACAGGGGATGAACACTGAAGCTTTCTTT.

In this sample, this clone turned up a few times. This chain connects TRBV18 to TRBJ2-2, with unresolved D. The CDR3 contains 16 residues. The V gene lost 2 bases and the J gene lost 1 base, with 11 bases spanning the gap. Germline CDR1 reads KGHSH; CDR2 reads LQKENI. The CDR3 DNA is TGTGCCAGCTCACCATACATTCCTCAGAACACCGGGGAGCTGTTTTTT. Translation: CASSPYIPQNTGELFF. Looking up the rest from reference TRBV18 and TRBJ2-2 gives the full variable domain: NAGVMQNPRHLVRRRGQEARLRCSPMKGHSHVYWYRQLPEEGLKFMVYLQKENIIDESGMPKERFSAEFPKEGPSILRIQQVVRGDSAAYFCASSPYIPQNTGELFFGEGSRLTVL.

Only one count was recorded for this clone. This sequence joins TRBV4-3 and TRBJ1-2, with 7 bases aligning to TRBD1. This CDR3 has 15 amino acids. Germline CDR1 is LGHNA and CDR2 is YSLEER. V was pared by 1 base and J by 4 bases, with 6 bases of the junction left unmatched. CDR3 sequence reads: CASSQGRGLGYGYTF. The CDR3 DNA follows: TGCGCCAGCAGCCAAGGCAGGGGGTTGGGCTATGGCTACACCTTC.